The present T cell receptor (beta chain) was sequenced within a study of blood T cell repertoires in COVID-19 (dated by TCRdb to 2020 to 2021). Context from the whole study: The collaborator samples originated in the United States, Italy and Spain and spanned the acute and convalescent phases of COVID-19. The material from the prospective study consisted of cDNA or gDNA derived from T cells, B-cell-depleted T cells, or PBMCs. Deeply sampled blood TCRbeta repertoires from subjects exposed to, actively infected with, or recovered from COVID-19 were included in the dataset. A freely available public database, intended as a resource for researchers studying the immune response to SARS-CoV-2, is where the repertoires were released. The samples were drawn from two sources: the first 160 participants of the ongoing ImmuneRACE study, and 950 to 1,500 subjects contributed by 6 global collaborators. Nearly every sample came with metadata listing a de-identified subject ID, COVID-19 status, age in years and sex. Where available, HLA class I and class II types were obtained from metadata supplied by the sample provider rather than from assay-based typing. Overall study outcomes, separate from this receptor: Clinical and demographic metadata were provided uncurated, with the amount varying by source and participant.

The immunoSEQ Assay, a bias-controlled multiplex PCR, was used to amplify TCRbeta CDR3 regions from genomic DNA. The study's processing was this. The number of nucleated cells in each sample was estimated by amplification of reference gene primers within the assay. To quantify the absolute abundance of each unique TCRbeta CDR3 rearrangement, sequence reads were collapsed and filtered. For each sample, productive Simpson clonality was calculated as the square root of Simpson's diversity index across productive rearrangements. The immuneACCESS repertoire file appears here via TCRdb, limited to in-frame rearrangements. These files lack a portion of the clones; in checked studies, under half of the deficit traces to unresolved V genes, and the cause of the others is not known. V and J calls and clone size follow that table, whereas D and trimming were derived from the DNA. The sample includes around 250,000 clones, with roughly 82% observed a single time. Around 2.1% of the sample comes from the top ten.

Worth noting for this clone: Which antigen it targets is not known. No base quality information exists; no much larger clone differs at one position.

Participants in the prospective study were enrolled through a virtual design, were aged about 18 to 100 years, and lived in 20 to 30 United States geographic areas. To assign participants to cohorts, the prospective study relied on clinical history that participants themselves reported in a screening survey and a study questionnaire. For ImmuneRACE Cohort 3, a participant was defined as recovered based on two consecutive negative NP/OP PCR tests, clearance by a healthcare professional, or resolution of symptoms. Each participant in the prospective study had whole blood, serum and a nasopharyngeal or oropharyngeal swab collected by mobile phlebotomists. Participants in the prospective study had the option to provide additional blood draws and questionnaires over an approximately 2-month period. Before DNA extraction, prospective study blood samples were shipped either frozen or at room temperature.

The TCR originated in a woman in her forties or fifties who had recovered from COVID-19. The sample consisted of PBMCs or T cells enriched from blood (not recorded which).

The CDR3 protein sequence reads: CASSLNWGTGNEKLFF. DNA sequence: TGTGCCAGCAGCTTAAACTGGGGGACAGGGAATGAAAAACTGTTTTTT. Recombination joined TRBV7-2 with TRBJ1-4; the junction holds 9 bases that match TRBD1. The CDR3, from cysteine to phenylalanine, totals 16 residues. Only the CDR3 part of the read is kept: 48 bases, read in frame from the first base. Sequences SGHTA (CDR1) and FQGNSA (CDR2) are obtained from the germline V gene. V has 2 bases trimmed and J has 5 bases trimmed; junction bases matching no gene number 6.